This entry lists 3 T cell receptor beta chains sequenced from one sample in a study of blood T cell repertoires in COVID-19. Assay: immunoSEQ multiplex PCR; the TCRdb copy retains only in-frame clones and omits some. The sample includes roughly 250,000 clones, roughly 80% of them seen just once. Sequencing was done on a sample of peripheral blood. The receptors originated from a woman older than 75 with active or convalescent COVID-19.

The chain couples TRBV2 to TRBJ1-1, with 10 bases lining up with TRBD1. The CDR3 runs to 17 residues. V was pared by 2 bases and J by 3 bases, with 9 bases of the junction left unmatched. The germline gives CDR1 SNHLY, CDR2 FYNNEI. DNA of the CDR3: TGTGCCAGCAGTGAATCAGGACAGGGGGTGGGACACACTGAAGCTTTCTTT. Protein product: CASSESGQGVGHTEAFF. Filled out from reference TRBV2 and TRBJ1-1, the complete variable domain reads EPEVTQTPSHQVTQMGQEVILRCVPISNHLYFYWYRQILGQKVEFLVSFYNNEISEKSEIFDDQFSVERPDGSNFTLKIRSTKLEDSAMYFCASSESGQGVGHTEAFFGQGTRLTVV.

The genes are TRBV10-1 and TRBJ1-6, with D possibly being TRBD1 (6 bases). Germline V CDR1 and CDR2: WNHNN, SYGVQD (reference sequence). The CDR3 runs 14 residues. V dropped 5 bases and J dropped 8 bases, with 13 bases sitting between them. The DNA of the CDR3 is TGCGCCAGCAGTATAACGCCAGGGGATTCACCCCTCCACTTT. Translated, it gives CASSITPGDSPLHF.

The chain employs TRBV5-1 and TRBJ1-6; 7 positions match TRBD1. The CDR3 has 15 residues. CDR1 and CDR2 from the germline V gene are SGHRS and YFSETQ. The V and J ends lost 4 bases and 5 bases, in that order; junction bases with no gene match: 6. CDR3 sequence: CASSQETGNNSPLHF. In nucleotides, the CDR3 is TGCGCCAGCAGCCAAGAGACAGGGAATAATTCACCCCTCCACTTT.